These 4 T cell receptor beta chains were sequenced from one sample in a study of T cell responses to AZD1222 COVID-19 vaccine. This table comes from immunoSEQ multiplex PCR, and its TCRdb copy is limited to in-frame clones, with some not included. The table has 25,000 to 30,000 clones, around 93% seen once. The starting material was peripheral blood, obtained 28 days after the second AZD1222 dose. These TCRs come from an adult who received the AZD1222 COVID-19 vaccine.

The V and J genes are TRBV28 and TRBJ2-7; D ambiguous. V lost 3 bases and J 7 bases, leaving 10 bases between the germline ends. Germline V gives CDR1 MDHEN, CDR2 SYDVKM. The CDR3 runs to 12 residues. The CDR3 reads CASSLSEGEQYF. DNA for the CDR3: TGTGCCAGCAGTTTGTCGGAAGGAGAGCAGTACTTC.

This clone came up once. This chain connects TRBV3-1 (or the pseudogene TRBV3-2) to TRBJ2-5; tentative D call: TRBD1 (6 bases). The CDR3 length is 17 residues. Trimming took off 1 base at V and 1 base at J, with 16 bases between the two ends. Germline assignment: CDR1 LGHDT and CDR2 YNNKEL (reference sequence). The chain's CDR3 is CASSQGRRGQSQETQYF. As DNA, the CDR3 is TGTGCCAGCAGCCAAGGTCGCCGAGGACAGTCCCAAGAGACCCAGTACTTC.

The rearrangement joins TRBV5-1 to TRBJ1-2; TRBD1 is a possible D gene (5 bases). Germline CDR1 and CDR2: SGHRS and YFSETQ. Trimming pared 2 bases from V and 0 bases from J, leaving 8 bases between. The CDR3 extends over 14 amino acids. The CDR3 DNA is TGCGCCAGCAGCTTCGCAGGGCCTAACTATGGCTACACCTTC. This codes for CASSFAGPNYGYTF.

This clone was recorded only once. This chain uses TRBV12-2 with TRBJ2-7; TRBD2 is the table's D call and was not checked against the DNA. TRBV12-2 is a pseudogene locus. The CDR3 runs 11 residues. CDR3 DNA sequence: TGTGCAAGTCGCTTCTGGAGCGAGCAGTACTTC. Translating gives CASRFWSEQYF.